These 8 T cell receptor beta chains originate from one sample sequenced in a study of shared clonotypes between healthy human individuals. Only in-frame clones appear in the TCRdb table, and some are missing; sequencing was by immunoSEQ multiplex PCR. In the table there are more than 900,000 clones, 78% of which are singletons. Input material: memory CD4+ T cells from PBMCs. Subset: CD45RA-negative fraction. Source of these receptors: a man younger than 30 in good health. Some clones in this sample may be carry-over from other donors' samples.

The chain carries TRBV5-6 and TRBJ1-5, with 9 bases that match TRBD1. This CDR3 contains 12 residues. After removal of 6 bases from V and 12 bases from J, the junction contained 7 bases not matched to a gene. From germline, CDR1 is SGHDT and CDR2 YYEEEE. The CDR3 region has the DNA TGTGCCAGCACCACTGGACAGGGGTACCAGCATTTT. The encoded protein is CASTTGQGYQHF.

The gene calls are TRBV19 and TRBJ1-6, with unresolved D. The CDR3 sequence is 12 residues long. Looked up from germline, CDR1 is LNHDA and CDR2 is SQIVND (reference sequence). Trimming shortened V by 3 bases and J by 7 bases, and 4 bases separated the two germline ends. CDR3 sequence (DNA): TGTGCCAGTAGTATCGGAAATTCACCCCTCCACTTT. It encodes CASSIGNSPLHF.

This chain joins TRBV6-1 and TRBJ2-2; 11 nucleotides line up with TRBD2. CDR1 and CDR2 from the germline V gene are MNHNS and SASEGT. Trimming removed 8 bases from V and 5 bases from J; junction bases left unmatched: 7. This CDR3 is 15 amino acids long. The CDR3 region has the DNA TGTGCCAGCGCCATCGCTAGCGGGAGGACCGGGGAGCTGTTTTTT. Its protein product is CASAIASGRTGELFF.

The chain uses TRBV4-2 and TRBJ1-1, with 12 bases that match TRBD1. This CDR3 contains 16 residues. V was clipped by 1 base and J by 1 base; unmatched bases: 1. Looked up from germline, CDR1 is LGHNA and CDR2 is YNFKEQ. CDR3 amino acids: CASSQVGQGANTEAFF. Here the CDR3 DNA reads TGTGCCAGCAGCCAAGTGGGACAGGGGGCGAACACTGAAGCTTTCTTT.

This chain connects TRBV6-1 to TRBJ2-2, with D possibly called TRBD1 or TRBD2 (7 bases each). The germline V gene encodes CDR1 MNHNS and CDR2 SASEGT. The ends were cut back, 1 base at V and 3 bases at J, with 12 bases in the middle. CDR3 length equals 16 residues. The CDR3 nucleotides read TGTGCCAGCAGTGAAGGGGGGGGACAGTACACCGGGGAGCTGTTTTTT. Translated: CASSEGGGQYTGELFF.

This chain uses TRBV10-2 with TRBJ2-7; TRBD1 matches 9 bases. Germline V CDR1 and CDR2: WSHSY, SAAADI. With 6 bases clipped from V and 2 bases from J, the junction kept 5 bases outside the gene matches. The CDR3 contains 14 residues. In nucleotides, the CDR3 is TGCGCCAGCAGACTGGGACAGGGTCCCTACGAGCAGTACTTC. It translates to CASRLGQGPYEQYF.

The rearrangement links TRBV6-6 to TRBJ2-7, with 10 bases matching TRBD1. CDR1 is MNHNY and CDR2 is SVGAGI in the germline V gene (reference sequence). The J segment lost 2 bases and the V segment lost 8 bases, leaving 3 bases of the junction unmatched. This CDR3 comprises 13 residues. CDR3 DNA: TGTGCCAGCTTCGGGACAGGGGCCTACGAGCAGTACTTC. It encodes CASFGTGAYEQYF.

The rearrangement joins TRBV29-1 to TRBJ1-4; 7 bases line up with TRBD1. The V gene end was trimmed by 7 bases and the J gene end by 6 bases; junction bases not matched to a gene: 5. The CDR3 contains 12 residues. From germline, CDR1 is SQVTM and CDR2 ANQGSEA. CDR3 sequence: CSASGTDEKLFF. In DNA, the CDR3 is TGCAGCGCCTCCGGGACAGATGAAAAACTGTTTTTT.